This T cell receptor beta chain came from a study of OX40 agonist ivuxolimab in advanced cancers. Study-wide background: Mean age 60 years, range about 23 to 80; 82.7% male.

Germline V gives CDR1 SGHTS, CDR2 YDEGEE. The V end was cut by 4 bases, the J end by 9 bases, with 20 bases between. The CDR3 consists of 15 residues. As concerns this clone: As yet, its antigen is unknown.

Autoimmune disease history or systemic immunosuppression excluded patients. Study-level findings and limits: Expanded clones were, on average, more numerous in CD8+ T cells than in CD4+. Nonresponders, in some cases, also had low normalized T-cell clonal expansion.

Generated by immunoSEQ multiplex PCR, the TCRdb table keeps only in-frame clones and is missing some. The profile covers some 73,000 clones, with 70% to 90% appearing a single time and under 1% taken by the ten largest. The receptor was derived from an adult with an advanced solid tumor such as melanoma, head and neck, liver or kidney cancer. Sequencing used CD4+ or CD8+ T cells sorted from blood, obtained in a trial of the OX40 agonist ivuxolimab. The chain carries TRBV5-8 and TRBJ2-1; perhaps TRBD2 as D (5 bases). The CDR3 protein is CASSVTGQYRGEQFF. The CDR3 DNA sequence: TGTGCCAGCAGCGTAACCGGTCAATACCGGGGTGAGCAGTTCTTC.